This T cell receptor beta chain was found in a study of CD4+ T cells in melanoma. Whole-study results and caveats: Diverse differentiation states were reported for melanoma neoantigen-specific CD4+ T cells. CD8+ T cell, macrophage and B cell function reportedly correlated with neoantigen-specific CD4+ T cells.

Comments on this clone: Its antigen is currently unknown.

The germline gives CDR1 SGHAT, CDR2 FQNNGV. Between the trimmed V and J ends, which lost 0 bases and 3 bases, there was a span of 8 bases. The CDR3 length is 15 residues. TCRdb keeps only in-frame clones here, not all; method: immunoSEQ multiplex PCR. Altogether 45,000 or so clones are present, roughly 89% being singletons, with the ten largest covering about an eighth. This sequence was found in a human donor with melanoma. Sequencing was done on a sample of peripheral blood. V is TRBV11-2 and J is TRBJ1-4, with D perhaps TRBD1 (5 bases). The chain's CDR3 is CASSLDREANEKLFF. The CDR3 coding sequence is TGTGCCAGCAGCTTAGACAGGGAGGCTAATGAAAAACTGTTTTTT.